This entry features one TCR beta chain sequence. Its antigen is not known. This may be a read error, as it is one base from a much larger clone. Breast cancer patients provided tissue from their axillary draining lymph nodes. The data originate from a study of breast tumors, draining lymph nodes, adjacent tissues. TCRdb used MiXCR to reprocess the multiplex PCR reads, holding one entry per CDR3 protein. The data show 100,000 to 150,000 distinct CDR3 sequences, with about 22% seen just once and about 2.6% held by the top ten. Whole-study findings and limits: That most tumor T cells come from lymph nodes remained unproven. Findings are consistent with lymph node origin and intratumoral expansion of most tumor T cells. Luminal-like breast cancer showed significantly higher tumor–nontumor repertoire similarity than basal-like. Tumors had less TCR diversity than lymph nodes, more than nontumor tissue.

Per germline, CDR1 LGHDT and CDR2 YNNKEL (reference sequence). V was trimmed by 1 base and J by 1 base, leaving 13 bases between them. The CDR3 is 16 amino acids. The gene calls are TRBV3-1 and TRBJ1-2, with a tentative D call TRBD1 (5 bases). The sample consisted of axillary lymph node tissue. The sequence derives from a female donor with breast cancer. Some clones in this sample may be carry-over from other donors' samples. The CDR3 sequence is CASSQGWGDGNYGYTF. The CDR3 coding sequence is TGTGCCAGCAGCCAAGGGTGGGGGGACGGTAACTATGGCTACACCTTC. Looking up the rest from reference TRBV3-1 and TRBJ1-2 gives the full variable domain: DTAVSQTPKYLVTQMGNDKSIKCEQNLGHDTMYWYKQDSKKFLKIMFSYNNKELIINETVPNRFSPKSPDKAHLNLHINSLELGDSAVYFCASSQGWGDGNYGYTFGSGTRLTVV.